This entry lists 21 T cell receptor beta chains sequenced from one sample in a study of T cells after yellow fever vaccination. MiXCR, applied by TCRdb to the 5' RACE reads, yields one record per CDR3 protein. The repertoire holds roughly 120,000 distinct CDR3 sequences, around 7.2% seen once, with roughly 2.8% in the top ten. Material: CD4+ T cells sorted from PBMCs, obtained roughly 47 days after the first yellow fever vaccination. The receptor source for this set is a man between 18 and 29 years old who received the YFV17D yellow fever vaccine.

This clonotype has a count of ten or more. The rearrangement links TRBV7-3 to TRBJ2-2, with D perhaps TRBD2 (6 bases). Germline V CDR1 and CDR2: SGHTA, FQGTGA. V was trimmed by 1 base and J by 4 bases, leaving 10 bases between them. The CDR3 is 15 amino acids. In DNA, the CDR3 is TGTGCCAGCAGCTTAATAGGAGGGTTCACCGGGGAGCTGTTTTTT. This encodes CASSLIGGFTGELFF.

There are many counts of this clonotype. The rearrangement links TRBV20-1 to TRBJ1-4; 7 nucleotides match TRBD1. CDR1 and CDR2 from the germline V gene are DFQATT and SNEGSKA (reference sequence). This CDR3 region has 13 residues. J gave up 6 bases and V 6 bases, and 7 bases lay outside the gene matches. CDR3 nucleotide sequence: TGCAGTGCAACTCCAGGGGGGGATGAAAAACTGTTTTTT. Translated: CSATPGGDEKLFF.

This clonotype has more than one count but fewer than ten. V gene TRBV13 combines with J gene TRBJ2-3; D may be TRBD2 (5 bases). Trimming removed 4 bases at V and 2 bases at J, with 13 bases between. The CDR3 consists of 15 residues. CDR1 is PRHDT and CDR2 is FYEKMQ in the germline V gene (reference sequence). The CDR3 DNA sequence: TGTGCCAGCAGCTACCTTCTCGGGGACACAGATACGCAGTATTTT. Residues: CASSYLLGDTDTQYF.

With respect to this clonotype: This may arise from a read error, as a much more abundant clone is one base away. This rearrangement joins TRBV28 to TRBJ2-5; 7 bases are shared with TRBD1. This CDR3 is built from 14 residues. V shed 6 bases and J 5 bases; nucleotides not matched to a gene: 9. Germline CDR1 and CDR2: MDHEN and SYDVKM. The CDR3 DNA sequence: TGTGCCAGCAGGCGAACAGGGGTAGTGGAGACCCAGTACTTC. Translating gives CASRRTGVVETQYF.

This clonotype was picked up many times. The V call is TRBV7-7, the J call TRBJ2-5; a weak D match, TRBD1 (6 bases). V lost 3 bases to trimming and J lost 10 bases, with 18 bases between them. CDR1 and CDR2 (germline): SSHAT, FNYEAQ (reference sequence). The CDR3 runs to 14 residues. The CDR3 nucleotides read TGTGCCAGCAGCTTGGGACATCGCGATCGAGGCCAGTACTTC. Its translation is CASSLGHRDRGQYF.

This clonotype was recorded many times. The rearrangement uses TRBV12-3 or TRBV12-4 and TRBJ1-1; 7 nucleotides line up with TRBD1. The J segment lost 5 bases and the V segment lost 4 bases, leaving 7 bases of the junction unmatched. CDR3 length equals 14 residues. The CDR3 sequence is CASSSQGGDTEAFF. The DNA for the CDR3 is TGTGCCAGCAGTTCCCAGGGGGGTGATACTGAAGCTTTCTTT.

Many counts were recorded for this clonotype. The genes are TRBV12-3 or TRBV12-4 and TRBJ2-4; tentatively, D is TRBD2 (6 bases). V was pared by 2 bases and J by 1 base, with 15 bases between. There are 17 residues in the CDR3. This CDR3 reads CASSLLALGGAKNIQYF. CDR3 DNA: TGTGCCAGCAGTTTACTAGCCCTTGGGGGGGCCAAAAACATTCAGTACTTC.

This clonotype occurred many times. The V call is TRBV11-2, the J call TRBJ1-6; TRBD1 matches at 7 bases. CDR3 length: 15 residues. J gave up 8 bases and V 2 bases, and 6 bases lay outside the gene matches. CDR1 is SGHAT and CDR2 is FQNNGV in the germline V gene. The DNA of the CDR3 is TGTGCCAGCAGCTTACAGGGGGGCAAGTATTCACCCCTCCACTTT. It codes for CASSLQGGKYSPLHF.

In its sample, this clonotype was seen a few times. The V call is TRBV5-4, the J call TRBJ2-1; weak D call: TRBD1 (5 bases). Germline lookup yields CDR1 SGHNT and CDR2 YYREEE (reference sequence). V was trimmed by 3 bases and J by 8 bases, leaving 15 bases between them. The length of the CDR3 is 14 residues. CDR3 loop: CASSSKGQADEQFF. As DNA, the CDR3 is TGTGCCAGCAGCTCAAAGGGGCAGGCCGATGAGCAGTTCTTC.

This clonotype was seen at least ten times. V is TRBV5-5 and J is TRBJ2-7; TRBD1 matches 8 bases. Germline CDR1 reads SGHKS; CDR2 reads YYEKEE (reference sequence). The CDR3 length is 14 residues. V shed 4 bases, J shed 4 bases, and the junction held 7 bases outside the gene matches. Here the CDR3 DNA reads TGTGCCAGCAGCCGGGGGCAGGGGGCTTACGAGCAGTACTTC. Its protein product is CASSRGQGAYEQYF.

This clonotype appeared a few times. The CDR3, as DNA: TGTGCCAGCAGCTTCCAGACTAATCAGCCCCAGCATTTT. Protein sequence: CASSFQTNQPQHF. The rearrangement joins TRBV7-9 to TRBJ1-5; D remains unclear. This CDR3 has 13 amino acids. Germline-derived CDR1 and CDR2 are SEHNR and FQNEAQ (reference sequence). V lost 3 bases, J lost 4 bases, and 7 bases lay in between.

V and J are TRBV7-9 and TRBJ2-2, with a weak D call TRBD2 (5 bases). The germline V gene has CDR1 SEHNR and CDR2 FQNEAQ (reference sequence). Deletions cut 9 bases from V and 7 bases from J, with 18 bases between. The CDR3 has 14 residues. This chain's CDR3 is CARSPGILSGELFF. The CDR3 region has the DNA TGTGCCAGGAGCCCCGGGATCCTCAGCGGGGAGCTGTTTTTT.

This clonotype was seen repeatedly, ten times or more. The chain couples TRBV5-1 to TRBJ1-2, with D uncertain. CDR1 is SGHRS and CDR2 is YFSETQ in the germline V gene. Between the trimmed V and J ends, which lost 4 bases and 3 bases, there was a span of 10 bases. CDR3 size: 13 residues. The CDR3 nucleotides read TGCGCCAGCAGCGCGGGCTACGACTATGGCTACACCTTC. It specifies CASSAGYDYGYTF.

About this clonotype itself: One base away lies a much larger clone, so this may be a sequencing read error. V usage is TRBV9 and J usage is TRBJ2-1; 13 nucleotides align to TRBD2. The V gene's germline CDR1 is SGDLS and CDR2 YYNGEE. The CDR3 runs to 16 residues. Written as DNA, the CDR3 is TGTGCCAACAGCCTACTAGCGGGGGGGCCCCCCAATGAGCAGTTCTTC. As protein: CANSLLAGGPPNEQFF.

This clonotype has at least ten counts. The J gene is TRBJ1-6, the V gene TRBV5-1, with 9 nucleotides matching TRBD1. CDR3 length: 15 amino acids. Per germline, CDR1 SGHRS and CDR2 YFSETQ. The ends lost 4 bases at V and 9 bases at J; junction bases unmatched: 8. In DNA form, the CDR3 reads TGCGCCAGCAGCGACCGAACAGGGGGCGTTTCACCCCTCCACTTT. This sequence encodes CASSDRTGGVSPLHF.

This rearrangement joins TRBV19 to TRBJ2-6; TRBD1 might be the D (7 bases). Trimming took 4 bases from V and 5 from J, leaving 12 bases between them. In germline, CDR1 is LNHDA, CDR2 SQIVND (reference sequence). The CDR3 is 15 residues long. The CDR3 DNA follows: TGTGCCAGTAGTAGCCAGGGGGGACGGGCCAACGTCCTGACTTTC. It yields the protein CASSSQGGRANVLTF.

This chain connects TRBV5-1 to TRBJ1-4, with D possibly matching TRBD1 (5 bases). Germline V lookup: CDR1 SGHRS, CDR2 YFSETQ. The CDR3 covers 14 residues. Trimming stripped 0 bases from V and 4 bases from J, with 7 bases between. The CDR3 nucleotides read TGCGCCAGCAGCTTGGCAGGGAGTAATGAAAAACTGTTTTTT. It is translated as CASSLAGSNEKLFF.

This clonotype was detected only a few times. The chain carries TRBV7-2 and TRBJ1-2; D might be TRBD1 (5 bases). The V gene's germline CDR1 is SGHTA and CDR2 FQGNSA. The CDR3 covers 16 residues. V was trimmed by 5 bases and J by 7 bases, leaving 23 bases between them. The CDR3 region has the DNA TGTGCCAGCAGCCTGACACTAGGGGCGGTACACCGTGGCTACACCTTC. Translated, it gives CASSLTLGAVHRGYTF.

This clonotype occurred many times. V is TRBV5-1 and J is TRBJ2-3, with D possibly TRBD2 on 6 matching bases. The CDR3 has 15 residues. CDR1 is SGHRS and CDR2 is YFSETQ in the germline V gene. The V gene lost 4 bases and the J gene lost 6 bases, with 18 bases spanning the gap. CDR3 nucleotides: TGCGCCAGCAGCGACCCCCGTTCGGGGGAGGATACGCAGTATTTT. This translates into CASSDPRSGEDTQYF.

As for this clonotype: This may arise from a read error, as a much more abundant clone is one base away. This chain uses TRBV5-8 with TRBJ1-1; TRBD1 might be the D (5 bases). Germline CDR1 and CDR2: SGHTS and YDEGEE. The ends were cut back, 0 bases at V and 5 bases at J, with 14 bases in the middle. The CDR3 is 15 amino acids. The CDR3 loop reads CASSLATGGKTEAFF. The CDR3 region has the DNA TGTGCCAGCAGCTTGGCCACGGGGGGGAAAACTGAAGCTTTCTTT.

A note on this clonotype: A much larger clonotype is one base distant, so this may be a read error. The conserved closing phenylalanine or tryptophan is absent in this CDR3, likely reflecting a read error. DNA for the CDR3: TGTGCCAGCAGTTCAGGGACTAGCACAGATACGCAGTATTCT. Amino acids: CASSSGTSTDTQYS. V and J are TRBV27 and TRBJ2-3; weak D call: TRBD2 (6 bases). The germline V gene has CDR1 MNHEY and CDR2 SMNVEV (reference sequence). V was pared by 4 bases and J by 0 bases, with 8 bases between. The CDR3 is 14 amino acids.